Following are 18 T cell receptor beta chains from one sample sequenced in a study of blood T cell repertoires in COVID-19. Assay: immunoSEQ multiplex PCR; the TCRdb copy retains only in-frame clones and omits some. The sample consists of just over 150,000 clones, around 80% of them appearing once. Sample: peripheral blood. The receptors come from a woman aged 45 to 65 with acute or convalescent COVID-19.

A single count supports this clone. The chain recombines TRBV11-1 with TRBJ1-2, with D unclear. The germline V and J ends were trimmed by 2 bases and 2 bases, with 6 bases remaining between them. The CDR3 extends over 13 amino acids. The germline V gene has CDR1 SGHAT and CDR2 FQDESV (reference sequence). CDR3 DNA: TGTGCCAGCAGCTTACTTCTCAACTATGGCTACACCTTC. Its protein product is CASSLLLNYGYTF.

The chain links TRBV7-8 to TRBJ2-2; 7 nucleotides align to TRBD1. CDR1 and CDR2 from the germline V gene are SGHVS and FQNEAQ. Trimming at V came to 3 bases and at J to 2 bases, leaving 9 bases not matched to a gene. The CDR3 length is 17 residues. The CDR3 is CASSLGDSSLNTGELFF. In DNA, the CDR3 is TGTGCCAGCAGCTTGGGGGACAGTAGTCTTAACACCGGGGAGCTGTTTTTT.

The genes are TRBV20-1 and TRBJ1-4; D is possibly TRBD1 (6 bases). This CDR3 is built from 13 residues. V shed 3 bases and J shed 8 bases, with 13 bases lying between them. CDR1 and CDR2 from the germline V gene are DFQATT and SNEGSKA (reference sequence). The CDR3 DNA is TGCAGTGCTAGTACCAGGGGAGGGGAAAAACTGTTTTTT. Its translation is CSASTRGGEKLFF.

The chain joins TRBV29-1 to TRBJ1-2; TRBD1 might be the D (6 bases). The CDR3 is 12 amino acids. CDR1 and CDR2 (germline): SQVTM, ANQGSEA. V was cut by 4 bases and J by 5 bases, with 11 bases left in between. As DNA, the CDR3 is TGCAGCGTTGCCCGGACAGATTATGGCTACACCTTC. Amino acids: CSVARTDYGYTF.

This clone was detected once. V gene TRBV19 combines with J gene TRBJ1-3, with unresolved D. The V end was cut by 3 bases, the J end by 4 bases, with 7 bases between. This CDR3 is built from 13 residues. Germline CDR1 LNHDA, CDR2 SQIVND (reference sequence). The CDR3, as DNA: TGTGCCAGTAGTATGGCAAGAGGAAACACCATATATTTT. Its protein is CASSMARGNTIYF.

A single count supports this clone. The genes are TRBV5-1 and TRBJ1-5; maybe TRBD1 (5 bases). Germline V gives CDR1 SGHRS, CDR2 YFSETQ. V dropped 0 bases and J dropped 1 base, with 14 bases sitting between them. The CDR3 length is 17 residues. The CDR3 here is CASSLEPGGISNQPQHF. As DNA, the CDR3 is TGCGCCAGCAGCTTGGAACCCGGGGGGATAAGCAATCAGCCCCAGCATTTT.

The chain couples TRBV11-2 to TRBJ1-1; D might be TRBD1 (5 bases). Trimming removed 0 bases from V and 4 bases from J, with 9 bases in between. The CDR3 has 14 residues. Germline V gene sequence: CDR1 SGHAT, CDR2 FQNNGV. The CDR3 sequence: CASSLEGGVTEAFF. The CDR3 DNA reads as TGTGCCAGCAGCTTAGAGGGAGGGGTCACTGAAGCTTTCTTT.

The genes are TRBV29-1 and TRBJ2-1; D is unclear. Germline CDR1 and CDR2: SQVTM and ANQGSEA. The V and J ends lost 0 bases and 3 bases respectively, with 12 bases between them. This CDR3 region has 15 residues. This chain's CDR3 is CSVEDSAINYNEQFF. DNA of the CDR3: TGCAGCGTTGAAGATTCCGCTATCAACTACAATGAGCAGTTCTTC.

This rearrangement joins TRBV10-3 to TRBJ2-7; D is possibly TRBD1 (5 bases). Trimming took 4 bases from V and 2 from J, leaving 9 bases between them. Germline values: CDR1 ENHRY, CDR2 SYGVKD. This CDR3 is 13 amino acids long. The DNA for the CDR3 is TGTGCCATCAGTGGAACAGGTGCCTACGAGCAGTACTTC. This sequence encodes CAISGTGAYEQYF.

The chain recombines TRBV4-3 with TRBJ2-3, with 12 bases lining up with TRBD1. CDR1 is LGHNA and CDR2 is YSLEER in the germline V gene. CDR3 length: 16 residues. Germline trimming cut 3 bases from V and 5 bases from J; bases unmatched to any gene: 6. This CDR3 is CASSHGDRGRGDTQYF. In DNA, the CDR3 is TGCGCCAGCAGCCATGGGGACAGGGGGCGAGGAGATACGCAGTATTTT.

The chain links TRBV4-3 to TRBJ2-7; D perhaps matches TRBD2 (6 bases). The germline V gene has CDR1 LGHNA and CDR2 YSLEER. Deletions cut 3 bases from V and 7 bases from J, with 10 bases between. The CDR3 has 12 residues. The CDR3 region has the DNA TGCGCCAGCAGCCATGGCCGGGGGGAGCAGTACTTC. Translation gives CASSHGRGEQYF.

The chain links TRBV9 to TRBJ2-1; TRBD2 aligns across 10 bases. Looked up from germline, CDR1 is SGDLS and CDR2 is YYNGEE. The CDR3 runs to 16 residues. The V segment lost 2 bases and the J segment 6 bases; nucleotides outside the gene matches: 8. CDR3 protein: CASSVVAGGYGNEQFF. Written as DNA, the CDR3 is TGTGCCAGCAGCGTTGTAGCGGGAGGATACGGCAATGAGCAGTTCTTC.

The chain carries TRBV30 and TRBJ2-2, with 8 bases lining up with TRBD1. The V gene end was trimmed by 2 bases and the J gene end by 6 bases; junction bases not matched to a gene: 8. The CDR3 is 15 amino acids. CDR1 is GTSNPN, CDR2 SVGIG, per germline (reference sequence). CDR3 loop: CAWSPGTGLSGELFF. The DNA of the CDR3 is TGTGCCTGGAGTCCCGGGACAGGACTCTCCGGGGAGCTGTTTTTT.

The chain links TRBV5-4 to TRBJ2-7, with a tentative D call TRBD2 (6 bases). This CDR3 region has 14 residues. The ends were cut back, 4 bases at V and 0 bases at J, with 11 bases in the middle. In germline, CDR1 is SGHNT, CDR2 YYREEE (reference sequence). The chain's CDR3 is CASSAGPASYEQYF. CDR3 DNA: TGTGCCAGCAGCGCGGGACCGGCCTCCTACGAGCAGTACTTC.

V is TRBV9 and J is TRBJ2-7, with 8 bases aligning to TRBD2. With 3 bases clipped from V and 3 bases from J, the junction kept 5 bases outside the gene matches. CDR1 SGDLS and CDR2 YYNGEE come from the germline V gene. The length of the CDR3 is 14 residues. CDR3 in amino acids: CASSGGSGVYEQYF. The CDR3 nucleotides are TGTGCCAGCAGCGGGGGTAGCGGGGTCTACGAGCAGTACTTC.

The V gene is TRBV24-1, the J gene TRBJ1-2, with 7 bases fitting TRBD1. The CDR3 sequence is 13 residues long. V lost 10 bases, J lost 4 bases, and 8 bases stayed unmatched. The V gene's germline CDR1 is KGHDR and CDR2 SFDVKD. CDR3 DNA: TGTGCCACACAACAGGGGTACGGCTATGGCTACACCTTC. The encoded protein is CATQQGYGYGYTF.

DNA for the CDR3: TGTGCCACCCCCGGACAGGCGCCTCAAGAGACCCAGTACTTC. It specifies CATPGQAPQETQYF. V and J are TRBV24-1 and TRBJ2-5, with 7 bases matching TRBD1. Trimming removed 9 bases from V and 2 bases from J; junction bases left unmatched: 8. The length of the CDR3 is 14 residues. Germline V gives CDR1 KGHDR, CDR2 SFDVKD.

V and J are TRBV27 and TRBJ1-6; TRBD1 matches 9 bases. Germline V CDR1 and CDR2: MNHEY, SMNVEV (reference sequence). With 4 bases clipped from V and 10 bases from J, the junction kept 20 bases outside the gene matches. This CDR3 spans 19 amino acids. The CDR3 DNA reads as TGTGCCAGCAGTTACGTCTCGACAGGGGGATCCTACGGCGAATCACCCCTCCACTTT. Translated: CASSYVSTGGSYGESPLHF.